This TCR beta chain was captured by sequencing in a study of T cells in Graves' hyperthyroidism and ophthalmopathy. Study-wide findings and caveats: Blood also contained most expanded thyroid clonotypes above 0.001. Ophthalmopathy, which appeared later, was predicted by the model a median about 6 months before onset.

V shed 4 bases and J shed 11 bases, with 15 bases lying between them. The length of the CDR3 is 13 residues. The germline V gene has CDR1 SNHLY and CDR2 FYNNEI. What was amplified from RNA transcripts were TCR beta CDR3 regions. TCR CDR3 underwent first-round RT-PCR with the HTBI primer set. TCRdb independently ran MiXCR on the multiplex PCR reads; one entry per CDR3 protein. The profile shows 350,000 to 450,000 distinct CDR3 sequences, approximately 13% of them singletons. Fresh 10 ml peripheral blood yielded PBMCs. At least ten counts were recorded for this clonotype. Antigen specificity is unknown. The receptor was isolated from a woman aged 55-70 years with Graves' hyperthyroidism. Sample: blood. The rearrangement links TRBV2 to TRBJ2-1, with D possibly called TRBD1 or TRBD2 (5 bases each). The CDR3 coding sequence is TGTGCCAGCAGTGTACCTGAGAGGGGACAGCAGTTCTTC. This translates into CASSVPERGQQFF.